One and the same sample provided the 21 T cell receptor beta chains below, sequenced in a study of cytomegalovirus exposure and HLA in healthy donors. 60 Vbeta and 13 Jbeta primers were used in PCR. The method was immunoSEQ multiplex PCR; TCRdb's version includes in-frame clones alone and lacks a portion of them. The sample carries roughly 200,000 clones, about 80% recorded once. Sequenced: PBMCs. These receptors were collected from a woman aged 40 to 55 in good health and CMV-seronegative.

V and J are TRBV13 and TRBJ2-3, with TRBD2 matching over 16 bases. The CDR3 runs to 18 residues. V shed 5 bases, J shed 0 bases, and the junction held 5 bases outside the gene matches. Germline loops: CDR1 PRHDT, CDR2 FYEKMQ (reference sequence). CDR3 in amino acids: CASSPGLAGGPSTDTQYF. CDR3 nucleotide sequence: TGTGCCAGCAGCCCGGGACTAGCGGGGGGGCCGAGCACAGATACGCAGTATTTT.

CDR3 loop: CASSFGGGSTEAFF. As DNA, the CDR3 is TGTGCCAGCAGCTTTGGGGGGGGATCCACTGAAGCTTTCTTT. The chain employs TRBV7-9 and TRBJ1-1, with D maybe TRBD1 (5 bases). Germline V gives CDR1 SEHNR, CDR2 FQNEAQ (reference sequence). Trimming removed 3 bases from V and 4 bases from J, with 12 bases in between. The CDR3 runs 14 residues.

This clone was observed a handful of times. This chain connects TRBV5-4 to TRBJ2-2; TRBD2 matches 8 bases. Unmatched junction bases numbered 6, after V lost 1 base and J lost 13 bases. CDR1 is SGHNT and CDR2 is YYREEE in the germline V gene (reference sequence). This CDR3 has 13 amino acids. CDR3 residues: CASSLTSGEALFF. Written as DNA, the CDR3 is TGTGCCAGCAGCTTGACTAGCGGAGAGGCGCTGTTTTTT. Together with reference TRBV5-4 and TRBJ2-2, the CDR3 gives the full variable domain: ETGVTQSPTHLIKTRGQQVTLRCSSQSGHNTVSWYQQALGQGPQFIFQYYREEENGRGNFPPRFSGLQFPNYSSELNVNALELDDSALYLCASSLTSGEALFFGEGSRLTVL.

This rearrangement joins TRBV7-9 to TRBJ2-7; 7 nucleotides align to TRBD1. Germline trimming cut 2 bases from V and 4 bases from J; bases unmatched to any gene: 8. The CDR3 is made up of 15 amino acids. CDR1 and CDR2 (germline): SEHNR, FQNEAQ (reference sequence). DNA for the CDR3: TGTGCCAGCAGCTTAAGAGGGGGCCAAGTATACGAGCAGTACTTC. Translating it yields CASSLRGGQVYEQYF.

J is TRBJ1-2 and V is TRBV7-9, with TRBD1 matching over 10 bases. Germline loops: CDR1 SEHNR, CDR2 FQNEAQ (reference sequence). The CDR3 is 18 amino acids. The junction had 13 bases not matched to a gene; V was cut back by 5 bases and J by 1 base. CDR3 DNA: TGTGCCAGCAGCCACCCCTTGGACAGGGGGGATGTTAACTATGGCTACACCTTC. The encoded protein is CASSHPLDRGDVNYGYTF.

The CDR3 DNA is TGTGCCAGTAGTAAGAAGGACGGGAGTAGGAATGAGCAGTTCTTC. This translates into CASSKKDGSRNEQFF. The J gene is TRBJ2-1, the V gene TRBV19; D possibly corresponds to TRBD2 (6 bases). V was clipped by 4 bases and J by 7 bases, with 17 bases between them. Germline V gene data show CDR1 as LNHDA and CDR2 as SQIVND (reference sequence). The CDR3 is made up of 15 amino acids.

This rearrangement joins TRBV7-6 to TRBJ2-5; D might be TRBD1 (6 bases). Germline V gives CDR1 SGHVS, CDR2 FNYEAQ. The CDR3 totals 15 residues. V gave up 1 base and J gave up 5 bases, with 14 bases separating them. CDR3 bases: TGTGCCAGCAGCTTAGAAGATACGAGGGGGGAGACCCAGTACTTC. The encoded protein is CASSLEDTRGETQYF.

The chain is built from TRBV9 and TRBJ1-1; D is unclear. V was cut by 2 bases and J by 0 bases, with 2 bases left in between. The V gene's germline CDR1 is SGDLS and CDR2 YYNGEE. The CDR3 runs to 12 residues. The DNA for the CDR3 is TGTGCCAGCAGCGTCATGAACACTGAAGCTTTCTTT. Residues: CASSVMNTEAFF.

This chain connects TRBV5-5 to TRBJ2-7; TRBD1 matches at 8 bases. The germline gives CDR1 SGHKS, CDR2 YYEKEE (reference sequence). V shed 3 bases and J 6 bases; nucleotides not matched to a gene: 8. The CDR3 consists of 14 residues. The CDR3 nucleotides read TGTGCCAGCAGCTCGGGACAGGCGTTCACCGAGCAGTACTTC. The encoded protein is CASSSGQAFTEQYF.

V gene TRBV2 combines with J gene TRBJ1-4, with 9 bases identical to TRBD1. Trimming at V came to 5 bases and at J to 6 bases, leaving 4 bases not matched to a gene. This CDR3 contains 14 residues. CDR1 SNHLY and CDR2 FYNNEI come from the germline V gene. The CDR3 here is CASSRTGVDEKLFF. The CDR3 nucleotides are TGTGCCAGCAGTCGGACAGGGGTTGATGAAAAACTGTTTTTT.

Only a few counts were recorded for this clone. J is TRBJ1-4 and V is TRBV2; no clear D. V lost 7 bases and J 6 bases, leaving 15 bases between the germline ends. The CDR3 sequence is 14 residues long. In germline, CDR1 is SNHLY, CDR2 FYNNEI. Here the CDR3 reads CASIWGGPDEKLFF. The CDR3 DNA reads as TGTGCCAGCATTTGGGGAGGTCCGGATGAAAAACTGTTTTTT.

The V call is TRBV7-8, the J call TRBJ2-7; TRBD1 matches at 7 bases. The ends lost 8 bases at V and 0 bases at J; junction bases unmatched: 7. The CDR3 loop spans 14 amino acids. Germline values: CDR1 SGHVS, CDR2 FQNEAQ. The CDR3 DNA sequence: TGTGCCAGCGCCAGGACAGGCCGCTCCTACGAGCAGTACTTC. Protein sequence: CASARTGRSYEQYF.

The gene calls are TRBV7-9 and TRBJ2-1, with 14 bases that match TRBD2. The CDR3 spans 15 residues. V shed 5 bases and J 9 bases; nucleotides not matched to a gene: 6. Germline CDR1 SEHNR, CDR2 FQNEAQ (reference sequence). CDR3 coding DNA: TGTGCCAGCAGCCCACCTGGACTAGCGGGGGGTGAGCAGTTCTTC. It yields the protein CASSPPGLAGGEQFF.

The chain uses TRBV6-6 and TRBJ1-1; a possible D gene is TRBD1 (6 bases). CDR1 is MNHNY, CDR2 SVGAGI, per germline (reference sequence). Between the trimmed V and J ends, which lost 7 bases and 6 bases, there was a span of 15 bases. CDR3 size: 13 residues. The CDR3, as DNA: TGTGCCAGCACGGGGGGGCAGGTCGCTGAAGCTTTCTTT. Protein: CASTGGQVAEAFF.

The chain combines TRBV5-1 with TRBJ2-1; tentatively, D is TRBD2 (5 bases). Germline values: CDR1 SGHRS, CDR2 YFSETQ. V lost 0 bases, J lost 0 bases, and 7 bases lay in between. The CDR3 runs 15 residues. CDR3 sequence: CASSLVGNSYNEQFF. CDR3 in DNA: TGCGCCAGCAGCTTGGTCGGGAACTCCTACAATGAGCAGTTCTTC. Filled out from reference TRBV5-1 and TRBJ2-1, the complete variable domain reads KAGVTQTPRYLIKTRGQQVTLSCSPISGHRSVSWYQQTPGQGLQFLFEYFSETQRNKGNFPGRFSGRQFSNSRSEMNVSTLELGDSALYLCASSLVGNSYNEQFFGPGTRLTVL.

This chain uses TRBV18 with TRBJ2-2; the D gene is possibly TRBD1 (6 bases). V lost 6 bases and J 5 bases, leaving 16 bases between the germline ends. CDR3 length: 15 amino acids. Germline CDR1 is KGHSH and CDR2 is LQKENI. The chain's CDR3 is CASSTDSPVTGELFF. The CDR3 nucleotides read TGTGCCAGCTCCACGGACAGCCCGGTGACCGGGGAGCTGTTTTTT.

The CDR3: CASSFIGVCEAFF. Here the CDR3 DNA reads TGTGCCAGCAGCTTTATCGGGGTTTGTGAAGCTTTCTTT. The V call is TRBV5-8, the J call TRBJ1-1; the D is unclear. The germline CDR1 and CDR2 sequences are SGHTS and YDEGEE. V was cut by 2 bases and J by 7 bases, with 12 bases left in between. The CDR3 spans 13 residues.

The gene calls are TRBV11-3 and TRBJ2-2; D is uncertain. Trimming cost V 5 bases and J 5 bases, with 9 bases left between them. There are 13 residues in the CDR3. Germline CDR1 and CDR2: SGHNT and YENEEA. The CDR3 loop reads CASSLVRTGELFF. The DNA for the CDR3 is TGTGCCAGCAGCCTTGTGCGAACCGGGGAGCTGTTTTTT.

The table lists this clone with a few counts. The chain combines TRBV5-6 with TRBJ1-1; D is unresolved. Trimming cost V 3 bases and J 0 bases, with 12 bases left between them. Germline V gene sequence: CDR1 SGHDT, CDR2 YYEEEE. The length of the CDR3 is 15 residues. CDR3: CASSSGGLLNTEAFF. In nucleotides, the CDR3 is TGTGCCAGCAGCTCAGGTGGACTGCTGAACACTGAAGCTTTCTTT.

Concerning this clone itself: Other DNA variants within this sample encode the same CDR3. This chain connects TRBV30 to TRBJ1-5; D possibly corresponds to TRBD1 (6 bases). Trimming pared 4 bases from V and 2 bases from J, leaving 9 bases between. CDR3 length: 13 amino acids. CDR1 GTSNPN and CDR2 SVGIG come from the germline V gene (reference sequence). The CDR3 sequence is CAWNRQGNQPQHF. The CDR3 DNA sequence: TGTGCCTGGAATAGACAGGGCAATCAGCCCCAGCATTTT.

The chain carries TRBV30 and TRBJ2-2, with D perhaps TRBD1 (6 bases). The V gene lost 2 bases and the J gene lost 0 bases, with 13 bases spanning the gap. The CDR3 is 16 residues long. Per the germline V gene, CDR1 is GTSNPN and CDR2 is SVGIG (reference sequence). In DNA, the CDR3 is TGTGCCTGGAGTTCACAGGGCAGGACGAACACCGGGGAGCTGTTTTTT. Translated: CAWSSQGRTNTGELFF.